The present T cell receptor beta chain was sequenced within a study of T cell responses to AZD1222 COVID-19 vaccine. The assay was immunoSEQ multiplex PCR, and TCRdb's table has in-frame clones only and misses some. The data hold 150,000 to 200,000 clones, with roughly nine tenths observed a single time. This clone was seen only once. Germline values: CDR1 SNHLY, CDR2 FYNNEI. V dropped 7 bases and J dropped 5 bases, with 8 bases sitting between them. The CDR3 covers 11 residues. The chain has TRBV2 and TRBJ2-5; D unresolved. The receptor was derived from an adult in good health. Sequences were derived from peripheral blood, sampled on day 0 of AZD1222 vaccination. The CDR3 region is CASKSEETQYF. The CDR3, as DNA: TGTGCCAGCAAATCTGAGGAGACCCAGTACTTC. The whole variable domain, filled in from reference TRBV2 and TRBJ2-5, reads EPEVTQTPSHQVTQMGQEVILRCVPISNHLYFYWYRQILGQKVEFLVSFYNNEISEKSEIFDDQFSVERPDGSNFTLKIRSTKLEDSAMYFCASKSEETQYFGPGTRLLVL.